This T cell receptor beta chain was sequenced during a study of blood T cell repertoires in COVID-19. Study-level background: Acute and convalescent COVID-19 samples came from the United States, Italy and Spain. In each case, the material was cDNA or gDNA derived from T cells, B-cell-depleted T cells, or PBMCs.

Source study methods: Cell counts per sample came from amplifying reference gene primers. The data were produced by immunoSEQ multiplex PCR, yet TCRdb's version contains in-frame clones alone and is incomplete. V and J calls plus clone size are reproduced from that table; the DNA served to infer D and trimming. The table lists 200,000 or so clones, about nine tenths of them singletons. The CDR3 runs to 17 residues. Trimming stripped 3 bases from V and 0 bases from J, with 15 bases between. Germline CDR1 is KGHSY and CDR2 is FQNENV. Input material: peripheral blood. The rearrangement uses TRBV16 and TRBJ1-5; D uncertain. The clonotype comes from a woman aged 60-75 years with acute or convalescent COVID-19. The CDR3 DNA is TGTGCCAGCAGCCATCTATTAGCACCGGATAGCAATCAGCCCCAGCATTTT. Encoded protein: CASSHLLAPDSNQPQHF.